The 14 T cell receptor beta chains below all came from one sample that was sequenced in a study of cytomegalovirus exposure and HLA in healthy donors. PCR used 60 Vbeta primers and 13 Jbeta primers. This table comes from immunoSEQ multiplex PCR, and its TCRdb copy is limited to in-frame clones, with some not included. The table includes some 83,000 clones, approximately 75% detected once. The specimen sequenced was PBMCs. These receptors came from a man in his fifties or sixties in good health and CMV-seronegative.

This clone was observed a handful of times. The CDR3 DNA reads TGCGCCAGCAGTCTCAGGGGGGAGGCCGACTCTGGAAACACCATATATTTT. Its protein is CASSLRGEADSGNTIYF. The chain carries TRBV4-1 and TRBJ1-3, with TRBD1 identical over 7 bases. This CDR3 contains 17 residues. J was trimmed by 0 bases and V by 6 bases; bases with no gene match: 11. Germline values: CDR1 MGHRA, CDR2 YSYEKL.

The chain combines TRBV7-3 with TRBJ2-1; D possibly corresponds to TRBD1 (5 bases). V lost 5 bases, J lost 10 bases, and 15 bases lay in between. Germline-derived CDR1 and CDR2 are SGHTA and FQGTGA. This CDR3 spans 13 amino acids. CDR3 sequence: CASSTNQGEEQFF. The CDR3 DNA reads as TGTGCCAGCAGCACTAATCAGGGTGAAGAGCAGTTCTTC.

This chain connects TRBV19 to TRBJ2-5; 9 nucleotides align to TRBD1. The DNA end is a closer match to TRBJ2-7, so the J assignment may be wrong. From germline, CDR1 is LNHDA and CDR2 SQIVND (reference sequence). The CDR3 sequence is 13 residues long. CDR3 coding DNA: TGTGCCAGTAGTGTGACAGGGGGCTACGAGCAGTACTTC. Encoded protein: CASSVTGGYEQYF.

This chain connects TRBV11-1 to TRBJ1-1; D might be TRBD1 (5 bases). The CDR3 contains 14 residues. Deletions cut 5 bases from V and 1 base from J, with 11 bases between. Germline CDR1 is SGHAT and CDR2 is FQDESV (reference sequence). For the CDR3, the DNA is TGTGCCAGCAGCCTCCAAGGGGCGAACACTGAAGCTTTCTTT. Residues: CASSLQGANTEAFF.

The genes are TRBV5-1 and TRBJ1-1; TRBD1 aligns across 7 bases. CDR1 SGHRS and CDR2 YFSETQ come from the germline V gene. V dropped 4 bases and J dropped 6; count of bases not matched to a gene: 9. This CDR3 region has 14 residues. CDR3: CASSLGRQGAEAFF. As DNA, the CDR3 is TGCGCCAGCAGCCTCGGTCGACAGGGCGCTGAAGCTTTCTTT. Filled out from reference TRBV5-1 and TRBJ1-1, the complete variable domain reads KAGVTQTPRYLIKTRGQQVTLSCSPISGHRSVSWYQQTPGQGLQFLFEYFSETQRNKGNFPGRFSGRQFSNSRSEMNVSTLELGDSALYLCASSLGRQGAEAFFGQGTRLTVV.

This chain uses TRBV10-2 with TRBJ2-3; 12 bases fit TRBD1. Germline trimming cut 6 bases from V and 7 bases from J; bases unmatched to any gene: 8. This CDR3 comprises 15 residues. From germline, CDR1 is WSHSY and CDR2 SAAADI. CDR3 residues: CASSLGTGGGYTQYF. The DNA for the CDR3 is TGCGCCAGCAGCCTCGGGACAGGGGGCGGGTATACGCAGTATTTT.

The chain uses TRBV5-6 and TRBJ2-3, with TRBD2 identical over 9 bases. V trimming: 0 bases; J trimming: 1 base; junction bases outside the gene matches: 12. The CDR3 spans 19 residues. The germline gives CDR1 SGHDT, CDR2 YYEEEE. This CDR3 reads CASSLAGLAYERGTDTQYF. CDR3 DNA: TGTGCCAGCAGCTTGGCTGGACTAGCGTACGAAAGGGGCACAGATACGCAGTATTTT.

This clone was seen just once. The chain is built from TRBV19 and TRBJ2-7; 9 bases match TRBD1. The CDR3 totals 15 residues. CDR1 is LNHDA and CDR2 is SQIVND in the germline V gene (reference sequence). J gave up 3 bases and V 6 bases, and 9 bases lay outside the gene matches. CDR3 in DNA: TGTGCCAGTAGCTTACAGGGGGCGCAGGGCTACGAGCAGTACTTC. The encoded protein is CASSLQGAQGYEQYF.

This clone was counted between two and nine times. This chain connects TRBV5-1 to TRBJ1-4; no firm D call. Germline V gives CDR1 SGHRS, CDR2 YFSETQ. The CDR3 is made up of 15 amino acids. With 7 bases removed from V and 5 bases from J, the gap between germline ends came to 18 bases. CDR3 region: CASGVDGMTNEKLFF. DNA of the CDR3: TGCGCCAGCGGAGTAGACGGAATGACGAATGAAAAACTGTTTTTT.

This chain connects TRBV2 to TRBJ2-3; TRBD2 agrees at 12 bases. This CDR3 spans 16 amino acids. Trimming removed 6 bases from V and 2 bases from J; junction bases left unmatched: 6. Germline CDR1 is SNHLY and CDR2 is FYNNEI. This CDR3 is CASRPPSGGATDTQYF. DNA of the CDR3: TGTGCCAGCAGACCCCCTAGCGGGGGGGCCACAGATACGCAGTATTTT.

This CDR3 reads CASSPKTVLWYGYTF. CDR3 coding DNA: TGTGCCAGCAGCCCTAAAACCGTCCTTTGGTATGGCTACACCTTC. The V and J genes are TRBV7-8 and TRBJ1-2; D uncertain. The V end was cut by 5 bases, the J end by 5 bases, with 18 bases between. Germline V gene lookup returns CDR1 SGHVS and CDR2 FQNEAQ. CDR3 length: 15 amino acids.

This sequence joins TRBV6-6 and TRBJ1-1; D is uncertain. CDR1 and CDR2 (germline): MNHNY, SVGAGI (reference sequence). The V gene lost 4 bases and the J gene lost 0 bases, with 9 bases spanning the gap. There are 14 residues in the CDR3. CDR3 nucleotide sequence: TGTGCCAGCAGTTCCTCCGGAGTGAACACTGAAGCTTTCTTT. Its translation: CASSSSGVNTEAFF.

This clone was observed once. This sequence joins TRBV27 and TRBJ2-5, with 11 nucleotides matching TRBD1. Losses at the gene ends were 4 bases for V and 3 bases for J; bases not matched to a gene: 16. The V gene's germline CDR1 is MNHEY and CDR2 SMNVEV (reference sequence). This CDR3 has 19 residues. The CDR3 here is CASSSTGIGQGAKKETQYF. In nucleotides, the CDR3 is TGTGCCAGCAGTTCCACCGGAATTGGACAGGGGGCTAAAAAAGAGACCCAGTACTTC.

The chain has TRBV7-3 and TRBJ2-3; 10 bases are shared with TRBD1. There are 15 residues in the CDR3. Trimming removed 0 bases from V and 7 bases from J; junction bases left unmatched: 4. Germline CDR1 is SGHTA and CDR2 is FQGTGA. The CDR3 DNA reads as TGTGCCAGCAGCTTAACGGGGGACAGGGGAAATACGCAGTATTTT. This sequence encodes CASSLTGDRGNTQYF.